This entry lists 7 T cell receptor beta chains sequenced from one sample in a study of PD-L1 blockade in urothelial cancer. Data came from immunoSEQ multiplex PCR; TCRdb stores just in-frame clones and leaves some out. Here the sample spans around 92,000 clones, 70% to 90% being singletons. Time point meaning: pretreatment peripheral blood. The sequencing used PBMCs, collected around atezolizumab (anti-PD-L1) treatment. These receptors were collected from a woman of 80 years or more with urothelial cancer.

The gene calls are TRBV5-1 and TRBJ1-5; 9 nucleotides align to TRBD1. With 0 bases clipped from V and 6 bases from J, the junction kept 4 bases outside the gene matches. Germline V gene sequence: CDR1 SGHRS, CDR2 YFSETQ. This CDR3 spans 15 amino acids. CDR3 region: CASSLGTGVSQPQHF. For the CDR3, the DNA is TGCGCCAGCAGCTTGGGGACAGGGGTTAGTCAGCCCCAGCATTTT.

The chain has TRBV27 and TRBJ2-7; 12 nucleotides line up with TRBD2. Germline V gene data show CDR1 as MNHEY and CDR2 as SMNVEV (reference sequence). The CDR3 is made up of 16 amino acids. V was pared by 4 bases and J by 2 bases, with 6 bases of the junction left unmatched. In nucleotides, the CDR3 is TGTGCCAGCAGTTGGGAGACTAGCGGGAGCCCCTACGAGCAGTACTTC. This sequence encodes CASSWETSGSPYEQYF.

V usage is TRBV11-3 and J usage is TRBJ1-3, with 8 positions matching TRBD1. V was clipped by 6 bases and J by 6 bases; unmatched bases: 10. Germline CDR1 and CDR2: SGHNT and YENEEA. This CDR3 comprises 15 residues. CDR3 nucleotides: TGTGCCAGCAGTTTTGGACAGGGCCAGGAAAACACCATATATTTT. Its translation: CASSFGQGQENTIYF.

The V and J genes are TRBV10-3 and TRBJ2-2, with 7 bases that match TRBD1. Per the germline V gene, CDR1 is ENHRY and CDR2 is SYGVKD. The CDR3 length is 15 residues. Unmatched junction bases numbered 13, after V lost 11 bases and J lost 4 bases. This CDR3 reads CAVNPGTDPTGELFF. In DNA, the CDR3 is TGTGCCGTAAACCCTGGGACAGACCCCACCGGGGAGCTGTTTTTT.

CDR3 in DNA: TGTGCCACCAGCAGAGTTCCGGGACAGGGAACCACTGAAGCTTTCTTT. Translating gives CATSRVPGQGTTEAFF. The V gene is TRBV15, the J gene TRBJ1-1; 9 positions match TRBD1. Per germline, CDR1 LNHNV and CDR2 YYDKDF (reference sequence). The CDR3 runs 16 residues. The J segment lost 4 bases and the V segment lost 1 base, leaving 7 bases of the junction unmatched. Variable domain in full (rest from reference TRBV15 and TRBJ1-1): DAMVIQNPRYQVTQFGKPVTLSCSQTLNHNVMYWYQQKSSQAPKLLFHYYDKDFNNEADTPDNFQSRRPNTSFCFLDIRSPGLGDTAMYLCATSRVPGQGTTEAFFGQGTRLTVV.

This sequence joins TRBV5-1 and TRBJ1-2; tentative D call: TRBD1 (5 bases). CDR3 length equals 16 residues. CDR1 and CDR2 (germline): SGHRS, YFSETQ. V was pared by 1 base and J by 6 bases, with 19 bases between. CDR3 DNA sequence: TGCGCCAGCAGCTTGTCTCCCCTCGGCGGAGGGGATGGCTACACCTTC. This gives the protein CASSLSPLGGGDGYTF.

This sequence joins TRBV5-5 and TRBJ1-5, with D perhaps matching TRBD1 (5 bases). V lost 0 bases and J lost 6, with 13 bases in between. Germline loops: CDR1 SGHKS, CDR2 YYEKEE (reference sequence). The CDR3 consists of 15 residues. Here the CDR3 reads CASSLGQKPGQPQHF. For the CDR3, the DNA is TGTGCCAGCAGCTTGGGACAGAAACCCGGTCAGCCCCAGCATTTT.